The rows below give T cell receptor beta chains drawn from one sample of a study of CD8 T cells in Susac syndrome. TCRdb recomputed calls from the immunoSEQ multiplex PCR reads with MiXCR, one row per CDR3 protein. The sample carries some 100,000 distinct CDR3 sequences, roughly 90% recorded once. The source material was CD8+ T cells from PBMCs. The receptor set was obtained from a human donor in good health. CDR3s include the opening cysteine and the closing phenylalanine or tryptophan. A D gene is named only where the DNA matches it firmly. Clone size appears in some rows only: once, few, many, or a class for an expanded clone.

>TRBD2|TRBJ2-1|NA|TRBV7-9
CASSLVGSDWLAGWNEQFF
TGTGCCAGCAGCTTAGTAGGTTCCGACTGGCTAGCGGGTTGGAATGAGCAGTTCTTC
>TRBD2|TRBJ2-2|once|TRBV20-1
CSARDPTSGGNTGELFF
TGCAGTGCTAGAGATCCCACTAGCGGGGGGAACACCGGGGAGCTGTTTTTT
>NA|TRBJ2-3|NA|TRBV5-1
CASSLGLGTRGGTDTQYF
TGCGCCAGCAGCTTGGGACTCGGGACGCGAGGCGGCACAGATACGCAGTATTTT
>NA|TRBJ2-1|NA|TRBV4-3
CASSQQTSSYNEQFF
TGCGCCAGCAGCCAACAGACCAGCTCCTACAATGAGCAGTTCTTC
>NA|TRBJ2-2|few|TRBV6-5
CASSYRTGLNTGELFF
TGTGCCAGCAGTTATCGCACAGGGCTGAACACCGGGGAGCTGTTTTTT
>TRBD1|TRBJ2-1|NA|TRBV7-9
CASSFDRGGEQFF
TGTGCCAGCAGCTTTGACAGGGGAGGTGAGCAGTTCTTC
>TRBD2|TRBJ2-1|NA|TRBV7-9
CASSPTSGGAGSYNEQFF
TGTGCCAGCAGCCCAACTAGCGGGGGGGCCGGTTCCTACAATGAGCAGTTCTTC
>NA|TRBJ2-2|NA|TRBV6-5
CASIGTGELFF
TGTGCCAGCATTGGAACCGGGGAGCTGTTTTTT
>NA|TRBJ2-7|NA|TRBV30
CAWRRDGYYEQYF
TGTGCCTGGAGACGCGACGGCTACTACGAGCAGTACTTC
>TRBD2|TRBJ2-4|NA|TRBV4-1
CASSQDGGAGPKNIQYF
TGCGCCAGCAGCCAAGACGGTGGAGCGGGGCCCAAAAACATTCAGTACTTC
>TRBD2|TRBJ2-7|NA|TRBV2
CASIGMGGSSYEQYF
TGTGCCAGCATTGGGATGGGAGGGAGCTCCTACGAGCAGTACTTC
>TRBD2|TRBJ2-1|NA|TRBV7-3
CASSPGLADPLGNEQFF
TGTGCCAGCAGCCCCGGACTAGCGGACCCTCTCGGGAATGAGCAGTTCTTC
>TRBD2|TRBJ2-7|NA|TRBV7-9
CASSPLGAGGPLYEQYF
TGTGCCAGCAGCCCTCTAGGGGCGGGAGGGCCTTTATACGAGCAGTACTTC
>NA|TRBJ2-2|NA|TRBV7-2
CASSASRTNTGELFF
TGTGCCAGCAGCGCATCACGGACTAACACCGGGGAGCTGTTTTTT
>TRBD1|TRBJ2-5|NA|TRBV5-6
CASSFRDRVIGETQYF
TGTGCCAGCAGCTTCCGGGACAGGGTGATCGGAGAGACCCAGTACTTC
>TRBD2|TRBJ2-1|once|TRBV5-1
CASSLDPAGGEQFF
TGCGCCAGCAGCTTGGATCCAGCGGGGGGGGAGCAGTTCTTC
>NA|TRBJ1-2|NA|TRBV7-9
CASSLDRVGGYTF
TGTGCCAGCAGCTTAGACAGAGTAGGGGGCTACACCTTC
>NA|TRBJ2-7|NA|TRBV7-6
CASSLSPGSYEQYF
TGTGCCAGCAGCTTAAGTCCGGGCTCCTACGAGCAGTACTTC
>TRBD2|TRBJ2-3|NA|TRBV24-1
CATSDTSGTSISGVDTQYF
TGTGCCACCAGTGACACATCCGGGACTAGCATCTCTGGGGTAGATACGCAGTATTTT
>TRBD2|TRBJ2-1|NA|TRBV19
CASSPREGGNEQFF
TGTGCCAGTAGTCCGCGGGAGGGCGGCAATGAGCAGTTCTTC
>NA|TRBJ1-1|NA|TRBV7-3
CASSLEYTEAFF
TGTGCCAGCAGCTTAGAGTACACTGAAGCTTTCTTT